The 29 T cell receptor beta chains given below trace back to one sample, sequenced in a study of T cell changes during pregnancy in multiple sclerosis. Profiling relied on immunoSEQ multiplex PCR, and the TCRdb table lists in-frame clones only, not all of them. This table has 30,000 to 40,000 clones, 88% appearing once. Sequences were derived from CD8+ T cells from peripheral blood mononuclear cells, sampled in the third trimester of pregnancy. The source of these receptors is a female donor with multiple sclerosis, enrolled in a pregnancy study.

A single count supports this clone. J is TRBJ1-2 and V is TRBV18; 7 bases line up with TRBD1. The J segment lost 0 bases and the V segment lost 6 bases, leaving 16 bases of the junction unmatched. The CDR3 is 18 amino acids. Germline CDR1 reads KGHSH; CDR2 reads LQKENI. The CDR3 DNA reads as TGTGCCAGCTCCTACGACAGGGACGTCCATCGCACTAACTATGGCTACACCTTC. Translated, it gives CASSYDRDVHRTNYGYTF. The variable domain in full, completed from reference TRBV18 and TRBJ1-2, reads NAGVMQNPRHLVRRRGQEARLRCSPMKGHSHVYWYRQLPEEGLKFMVYLQKENIIDESGMPKERFSAEFPKEGPSILRIQQVVRGDSAAYFCASSYDRDVHRTNYGYTFGSGTRLTVV.

The chain employs TRBV7-8 and TRBJ1-1; the D gene is possibly TRBD1 (5 bases). Trimming removed 5 bases at V and 1 base at J, with 11 bases between. The germline V gene has CDR1 SGHVS and CDR2 FQNEAQ. This CDR3 contains 14 residues. The CDR3 here is CASSPGDGNTEAFF. The CDR3 DNA reads TGTGCCAGCAGCCCGGGGGACGGGAACACTGAAGCTTTCTTT. The variable domain in full, completed from reference TRBV7-8 and TRBJ1-1, reads GAGVSQSPRYKVAKRGQDVALRCDPISGHVSLFWYQQALGQGPEFLTYFQNEAQLDKSGLPSDRFFAERPEGSVSTLKIQRTQQEDSAVYLCASSPGDGNTEAFFGQGTRLTVV.

The chain couples TRBV11-2 to TRBJ2-3, with 8 bases lining up with TRBD2. Losses at the gene ends were 1 base for V and 2 bases for J; bases not matched to a gene: 5. Germline CDR1 is SGHAT and CDR2 is FQNNGV. This CDR3 region has 16 residues. The CDR3 sequence is CASSLGRGGLTDTQYF. The CDR3 region has the DNA TGTGCCAGCAGCTTAGGACGGGGGGGACTCACAGATACGCAGTATTTT.

In this sample, this clone turned up once. V gene TRBV28 combines with J gene TRBJ2-7; the D gene is possibly TRBD1 (6 bases). Trimming removed 6 bases from V and 1 base from J, with 13 bases in between. The CDR3 runs to 14 residues. Per the germline V gene, CDR1 is MDHEN and CDR2 is SYDVKM. The CDR3 region has the DNA TGTGCCAGCAGACAACCGGGACAATCCTACGAGCAGTACTTC. Residues: CASRQPGQSYEQYF.

The chain is built from TRBV7-8 and TRBJ2-7; 14 bases are a match to TRBD2. The CDR3 has 18 residues. V shed 4 bases, J shed 6 bases, and the junction held 14 bases outside the gene matches. Germline lookup yields CDR1 SGHVS and CDR2 FQNEAQ. Written as DNA, the CDR3 is TGTGCCAGCAGCTCGGGACTAGCGGGGGCCCGTGGTTACGGCGAGCAGTACTTC. This gives the protein CASSSGLAGARGYGEQYF.

CDR3 bases: TGCGCCAGCAGCTTGGGAGGGTATCAAGACACTGAAGCTTTCTTT. It yields the protein CASSLGGYQDTEAFF. The gene calls are TRBV5-1 and TRBJ1-1; D call uncertain. With 0 bases removed from V and 3 bases from J, the gap between germline ends came to 12 bases. The V gene's germline CDR1 is SGHRS and CDR2 YFSETQ. This CDR3 contains 15 residues.

The genes are TRBV5-4 and TRBJ2-2; 10 bases are shared with TRBD2. V was pared by 1 base and J by 0 bases, with 3 bases of the junction left unmatched. Per germline, CDR1 SGHNT and CDR2 YYREEE (reference sequence). This CDR3 region has 17 residues. This CDR3 is CASSLSLAGANTGELFF. CDR3 bases: TGTGCCAGCAGCTTGAGTCTAGCGGGGGCGAACACCGGGGAGCTGTTTTTT.

The V gene is TRBV29-1, the J gene TRBJ2-2, with 10 bases fitting TRBD2. Per the germline V gene, CDR1 is SQVTM and CDR2 is ANQGSEA. The junction had 5 bases not matched to a gene; V was cut back by 3 bases and J by 4 bases. The CDR3 is 15 residues long. CDR3 bases: TGCAGCGTTGATTTGGGACTAGCGCGCACCGGGGAGCTGTTTTTT. It is translated as CSVDLGLARTGELFF.

The chain uses TRBV6-5 and TRBJ1-1; no definite D call. V gave up 1 base and J gave up 11 bases, with 17 bases separating them. This CDR3 is built from 14 residues. CDR1 and CDR2 (germline): MNHEY, SVGAGI. As DNA, the CDR3 is TGTGCCAGCAGTTACTTAGGATCGCAGGCAGGTGCTTTCTTT. This encodes CASSYLGSQAGAFF.

The chain couples TRBV4-3 to TRBJ1-1; 8 bases are a match to TRBD1. Germline lookup yields CDR1 LGHNA and CDR2 YSLEER. Unmatched junction bases numbered 4, after V lost 1 base and J lost 0 bases. This CDR3 has 16 residues. CDR3 DNA sequence: TGCGCCAGCAGCCAAGGCAGGGGGCTATTGAACACTGAAGCTTTCTTT. Its translation is CASSQGRGLLNTEAFF.

CDR3 bases: TGTGCCAGCAGTCCCACGGGGGACTCTGGAAACACCATATATTTT. Amino acid sequence: CASSPTGDSGNTIYF. V gene TRBV6-4 combines with J gene TRBJ1-3, with D perhaps TRBD1 (5 bases). V was clipped by 5 bases and J by 0 bases, with 11 bases between them. The length of the CDR3 is 15 residues. The germline V gene encodes CDR1 MRHNA and CDR2 SNTAGT.

This chain links TRBV7-8 with TRBJ2-2, with 13 bases identical to TRBD2. From germline, CDR1 is SGHVS and CDR2 FQNEAQ. The CDR3 has 17 amino acids. The trim removed 3 bases at V and 3 bases at J, leaving 4 bases unmatched. CDR3 sequence: CASSFPGLAGDTGELFF. CDR3 coding DNA: TGTGCCAGCAGCTTCCCAGGACTAGCGGGGGACACCGGGGAGCTGTTTTTT.

This clone was counted only a few times. The chain has TRBV6-4 and TRBJ2-2; 8 nucleotides align to TRBD2. The CDR3 has 13 amino acids. Trimming took 6 bases from V and 4 from J; bases not matched to a gene: 1. Germline V gene sequence: CDR1 MRHNA, CDR2 SNTAGT. For the CDR3, the DNA is TGTGCCAGCAGCGGGGGGGCCACCGGGGAGCTGTTTTTT. This translates into CASSGGATGELFF.

The rearrangement joins TRBV4-3 to TRBJ1-6; tentatively, D is TRBD1 (6 bases). CDR1 LGHNA and CDR2 YSLEER come from the germline V gene. CDR3 size: 16 residues. V dropped 0 bases and J dropped 6 bases, with 12 bases sitting between them. CDR3 sequence: CASSQDAGAFNSPLHF. DNA for the CDR3: TGCGCCAGCAGCCAAGATGCAGGGGCGTTTAATTCACCCCTCCACTTT.

The chain employs TRBV30 and TRBJ1-1, with D possibly matching TRBD1 (5 bases). V lost 0 bases and J 4 bases, leaving 15 bases between the germline ends. Per germline, CDR1 GTSNPN and CDR2 SVGIG (reference sequence). This CDR3 is 15 amino acids long. This chain's CDR3 is CAWSVPRQIGTEAFF. CDR3 coding DNA: TGTGCCTGGAGTGTGCCTCGACAGATAGGCACTGAAGCTTTCTTT.

In its sample, this clone was seen once. The chain is built from TRBV23-1 and TRBJ2-1; the D gene is possibly TRBD2 (5 bases). TRBV23-1 is assigned to the ORF class and has an uncertain function. The CDR3 consists of 17 residues. The ends were cut back, 0 bases at V and 7 bases at J, with 19 bases in the middle. The DNA of the CDR3 is TGCGCCAGCAGTCAATCGAAATTTGTCGGAGGTAAAAATGAGCAGTTCTTC. The encoded protein is CASSQSKFVGGKNEQFF.

The table lists this clone with many counts. The chain is built from TRBV4-1 and TRBJ2-7, with D perhaps TRBD1 (5 bases). V was trimmed by 0 bases and J by 0 bases, leaving 9 bases between them. Germline values: CDR1 MGHRA, CDR2 YSYEKL. The CDR3 length is 15 residues. This CDR3 is CASSQEGLLSYEQYF. CDR3 in DNA: TGCGCCAGCAGCCAAGAGGGGCTCCTCTCCTACGAGCAGTACTTC.

This rearrangement joins TRBV25-1 to TRBJ2-1, with TRBD2 matching 15 bases. The trim removed 3 bases at V and 6 bases at J, leaving 6 bases unmatched. CDR1 is MGHDK, CDR2 SYGVNS, per germline. The CDR3 extends over 17 amino acids. CDR3 bases: TGTGCCAGCAGTGACCCTTGGACTAGCGGGGGGGGCAATGAGCAGTTCTTC. Protein sequence: CASSDPWTSGGGNEQFF.

This clone was found a few times. The genes are TRBV10-3 and TRBJ2-1; 7 bases are a match to TRBD1. Trimming removed 2 bases from V and 14 bases from J; junction bases left unmatched: 6. This CDR3 has 12 residues. Germline V gene data show CDR1 as ENHRY and CDR2 as SYGVKD. As DNA, the CDR3 is TGTGCCATCAGTGAGACAGGGGACCCGGAGTTCTTC. The encoded protein is CAISETGDPEFF.

The rearrangement links TRBV2 to TRBJ2-1; the D gene is possibly TRBD2 (6 bases). This CDR3 region has 12 residues. Germline lookup yields CDR1 SNHLY and CDR2 FYNNEI. Trimming removed 6 bases from V and 4 bases from J, with 7 bases in between. The CDR3: CASSGGYNEQFF. The DNA of the CDR3 is TGTGCCAGCAGCGGGGGATACAATGAGCAGTTCTTC.

The chain links TRBV19 to TRBJ1-5; no clear D. CDR1 is LNHDA, CDR2 SQIVND, per germline (reference sequence). The CDR3 extends over 15 amino acids. The V end was cut by 1 base, the J end by 2 bases, with 9 bases between. The CDR3 DNA sequence: TGTGCCAGTAGTATAGTACCGGCGGGCAATCAGCCCCAGCATTTT. Translating gives CASSIVPAGNQPQHF. The whole variable domain, remainder taken from reference TRBV19 and TRBJ1-5, is DGGITQSPKYLFRKEGQNVTLSCEQNLNHDAMYWYRQDPGQGLRLIYYSQIVNDFQKGDIAEGYSVSREKKESFPLTVTSAQKNPTAFYLCASSIVPAGNQPQHFGDGTRLSIL.

The J gene is TRBJ1-2, the V gene TRBV6-4, with 8 nucleotides matching TRBD1. After removal of 6 bases from V and 8 bases from J, the junction contained 8 bases not matched to a gene. Germline lookup yields CDR1 MRHNA and CDR2 SNTAGT. The CDR3 loop spans 13 amino acids. For the CDR3, the DNA is TGTGCCAGCAGCCCGAGGACAGGGAACGGCTACACCTTC. It yields the protein CASSPRTGNGYTF.

The chain joins TRBV7-9 to TRBJ1-1; D unresolved. The V gene lost 1 base and the J gene lost 5 bases, with 5 bases spanning the gap. The CDR3 has 12 amino acids. Germline V gives CDR1 SEHNR, CDR2 FQNEAQ (reference sequence). The CDR3 reads CASSLEETEAFF. The CDR3 nucleotides are TGTGCCAGCAGCTTAGAAGAGACTGAAGCTTTCTTT.

The chain recombines TRBV30 with TRBJ2-7, with TRBD2 matching over 16 bases. Germline V gene sequence: CDR1 GTSNPN, CDR2 SVGIG (reference sequence). The length of the CDR3 is 17 residues. The V gene end was trimmed by 2 bases and the J gene end by 5 bases; junction bases not matched to a gene: 9. In DNA form, the CDR3 reads TGTGCCTGGAGTTCGGGGACTAGCGGGGGGGCCCAAGACGAGCAGTACTTC. This gives the protein CAWSSGTSGGAQDEQYF. Based on the CDR3 plus reference TRBV30 and TRBJ2-7, the full variable domain is SQTIHQWPATLVQPVGSPLSLECTVEGTSNPNLYWYRQAAGRGLQLLFYSVGIGQISSEVPQNLSASRPQDRQFILSSKKLLLSDSGFYLCAWSSGTSGGAQDEQYFGPGTRLTVT.

The chain uses TRBV9 and TRBJ2-1, with 7 bases identical to TRBD2. The V segment lost 4 bases and the J segment 8 bases; nucleotides outside the gene matches: 12. This CDR3 is built from 15 residues. Looked up from germline, CDR1 is SGDLS and CDR2 is YYNGEE. The CDR3 coding sequence is TGTGCCAGCAGCTCGGGACTAAAGTCGGCGGATGAGCAGTTCTTC. The encoded protein is CASSSGLKSADEQFF.

This chain connects TRBV18 to TRBJ1-1; D unclear. CDR3 size: 12 residues. Deletions cut 5 bases from V and 7 bases from J, with 11 bases between. Germline V gives CDR1 KGHSH, CDR2 LQKENI. CDR3 protein: CASSYPAREAFF. The CDR3 DNA reads as TGTGCCAGCTCATATCCCGCGCGTGAAGCTTTCTTT.

The chain is built from TRBV9 and TRBJ1-6; D gene uncertain. Germline values: CDR1 SGDLS, CDR2 YYNGEE. This CDR3 region has 16 residues. Trimming took off 0 bases at V and 10 bases at J, with 17 bases between the two ends. This CDR3 is CASSVDGSSLRSPLHF. The CDR3 DNA sequence: TGTGCCAGCAGCGTAGACGGGAGCTCCCTTCGGTCACCCCTCCACTTT. Full variable domain (outside the CDR3, taken from reference TRBV9 and TRBJ1-6): DSGVTQTPKHLITATGQRVTLRCSPRSGDLSVYWYQQSLDQGLQFLIQYYNGEERAKGNILERFSAQQFPDLHSELNLSSLELGDSALYFCASSVDGSSLRSPLHFGNGTRLTVT.

J is TRBJ1-1 and V is TRBV20-1; the match to TRBD1 covers 7 bases. There are 11 residues in the CDR3. Germline V gives CDR1 DFQATT, CDR2 SNEGSKA (reference sequence). V shed 6 bases and J 5 bases; nucleotides not matched to a gene: 3. CDR3 coding DNA: TGCAGTGCCCAACAGGGGACTGAAGCTTTCTTT. Translation: CSAQQGTEAFF.

In its sample, this clone was seen once. J is TRBJ1-4 and V is TRBV9, with TRBD1 as a possible D gene (6 bases). Germline loops: CDR1 SGDLS, CDR2 YYNGEE. The V gene lost 4 bases and the J gene lost 7 bases, with 14 bases spanning the gap. The CDR3 runs to 14 residues. CDR3: CASSPGVSLEKLFF. The DNA for the CDR3 is TGTGCCAGCAGCCCAGGGGTATCTCTTGAAAAACTGTTTTTT.